Listed below are T cell receptor beta chains from one sample, sequenced in a study of technical replicates of blood from a handful of donors. Sequencing was performed with immunoSEQ multiplex PCR; in TCRdb, only in-frame clones are kept and a portion is missing. The sample lists almost 70,000 clones; roughly 93% were seen once. Specimen: T cells isolated from PBMCs. All receptors derive from a human donor in good health. The CDR3 runs from the conserved cysteine through the conserved F or W. The D gene is left open where the match is weak. Size is stated for part of the rows, as once, few or many counts, or as a class when the clone is expanded.

d_gene | j_gene | v_gene | abundance | CDR3aa | CDR3nt
NA | TRBJ1-4 | TRBV27 | NA | CASTPDVEGLLFF | TGTGCCAGCACACCGGACGTGGAGGGGTTACTGTTTTTT
NA | TRBJ1-1 | TRBV30 | NA | CAWSRTYRDTEAFF | TGTGCCTGGAGTAGGACCTACAGGGACACTGAAGCTTTCTTT
NA | TRBJ2-5 | TRBV7-6 | NA | CASSLTETQYF | TGTGCCAGCAGCTTAACTGAGACCCAGTACTTC
TRBD1 | TRBJ1-2 | TRBV7-9 | NA | CASSLAAGGLYYGYTF | TGTGCCAGCAGCTTAGCTGCAGGGGGGCTCTACTATGGCTACACCTTC
NA | TRBJ2-3 | TRBV28 | NA | CASRDRDTQYF | TGTGCCAGCCGAGATCGAGATACGCAGTATTTT
NA | TRBJ1-5 | TRBV14 | NA | CASSQEWTRQFYSNQPQHF | TGTGCCAGCAGCCAAGAGTGGACAAGGCAGTTCTATAGCAATCAGCCCCAGCATTTT
NA | TRBJ2-7 | TRBV27 | NA | CASSWSTGTYEQYF | TGTGCCAGCAGTTGGTCGACAGGTACCTACGAGCAGTACTTC
NA | TRBJ1-2 | TRBV28 | NA | CATTGAGDYGYTF | TGTGCCACTACTGGGGCTGGGGACTATGGCTACACCTTC
NA | TRBJ1-1 | TRBV15 | NA | CATSKGANTEAFF | TGTGCCACCAGCAAAGGGGCGAACACTGAAGCTTTCTTT
TRBD2 | TRBJ2-3 | TRBV5-1 | once | CASSLEISGRWGTDTQYF | TGCGCCAGCAGCTTGGAGATTAGCGGGAGGTGGGGCACAGATACGCAGTATTTT
TRBD1 | TRBJ1-4 | TRBV19 | once | CASSHTGEATNEKLFF | TGTGCCAGTAGTCATACAGGGGAGGCAACTAATGAAAAACTGTTTTTT
TRBD2 | TRBJ2-5 | TRBV5-1 | NA | CASSFTAGETQYF | TGCGCCAGCAGCTTTACAGCGGGGGAGACCCAGTACTTC
TRBD2 | TRBJ2-1 | TRBV15 | NA | CATSSSKTSGNYNEQFF | TGTGCCACCAGCAGTTCTAAGACTAGCGGGAATTACAATGAGCAGTTCTTC
TRBD1 | TRBJ2-7 | TRBV5-5 | NA | CASSLRTGTYEQYF | TGTGCCAGCAGTTTAAGGACAGGTACCTACGAGCAGTACTTC
TRBD2 | TRBJ2-3 | TRBV19 | NA | CAFGGRNLADTQYF | TGTGCCTTCGGCGGGAGGAATTTGGCAGATACGCAGTATTTT
NA | TRBJ2-1 | TRBV6-5 | NA | CASSYSYGIEQFF | TGTGCCAGCAGTTACTCCTACGGTATTGAGCAGTTCTTC
TRBD1 | TRBJ1-2 | TRBV30 | NA | CAWNPDRGNYGYTF | TGTGCCTGGAACCCCGACAGGGGGAACTATGGCTACACCTTC
NA | TRBJ2-1 | TRBV14 | NA | CASSLPLSYNEQFF | TGTGCCAGCTCCCTACCTCTCTCCTACAATGAGCAGTTCTTC
NA | TRBJ2-3 | TRBV5-4 | NA | CASSLDRYTDTQYF | TGTGCCAGCAGCTTGGACAGATACACAGATACGCAGTATTTT
NA | TRBJ2-4 | TRBV7-2 | NA | CASSLDEEKNIQYF | TGTGCCAGCAGCTTAGACGAGGAGAAAAACATTCAGTACTTC
TRBD2 | TRBJ2-5 | TRBV9 | NA | CASSKGTSGTSFGETQYF | TGTGCCAGCAGCAAAGGGACTAGCGGGACCTCTTTCGGGGAGACCCAGTACTTC
TRBD1 | TRBJ2-1 | TRBV18 | once | CASSPVTGVGNEQFF | TGTGCCAGCTCACCAGTGACAGGGGTGGGCAATGAGCAGTTCTTC
TRBD2 | TRBJ2-2 | TRBV11-2 | NA | CASSLVAGGITGELFF | TGTGCCAGCAGCTTAGTAGCGGGAGGGATCACCGGGGAGCTGTTTTTT
NA | TRBJ2-3 | TRBV11-3 | NA | CASSSNGDSSHTQYF | TGTGCCAGCAGCTCGAACGGGGATTCAAGCCATACGCAGTATTTT
NA | TRBJ2-1 | TRBV12-2 | NA | CASRSLAGGRNEQFF | TGTGCAAGTCGCTCCCTAGCGGGAGGCCGGAATGAGCAGTTCTTC
NA | TRBJ1-1 | TRBV20-1 | once | CSAPGNTEAFF | TGCAGTGCCCCGGGGAACACTGAAGCTTTCTTT
NA | TRBJ1-1 | TRBV30 | NA | CAWSPIGGREAFF | TGTGCCTGGAGTCCAATCGGGGGGCGGGAGGCTTTCTTT
TRBD1 | TRBJ1-1 | TRBV28 | NA | CASSLTGVTEAFF | TGTGCCAGCAGTCTGACAGGGGTGACTGAAGCTTTCTTT
NA | TRBJ2-5 | TRBV10-3 | NA | CAISPAQPEGETQYF | TGTGCCATCAGTCCCGCCCAACCGGAGGGGGAGACCCAGTACTTC
NA | TRBJ1-2 | TRBV29-1 | NA | CSVTPEQNPNYGYTF | TGCAGCGTTACCCCCGAACAAAACCCCAACTATGGCTACACCTTC
NA | TRBJ1-1 | TRBV7-9 | NA | CASSVESVLTEAFF | TGTGCCAGCAGCGTAGAATCGGTTCTCACTGAAGCTTTCTTT
NA | TRBJ2-5 | TRBV19 | NA | CASMGEGPLQETQYF | TGTGCCAGTATGGGAGAGGGTCCCCTTCAAGAGACCCAGTACTTC
TRBD2 | TRBJ2-4 | TRBV30 | NA | CAWSPIKLREVDKNIQYF | TGTGCCTGGAGCCCTATTAAATTGCGGGAGGTAGACAAAAACATTCAGTACTTC
TRBD1 | TRBJ1-4 | TRBV30 | NA | CAGQGAILEEKLFF | TGTGCAGGGCAGGGGGCGATTTTGGAGGAAAAACTGTTTTTT
TRBD1 | TRBJ2-2 | TRBV5-1 | NA | CASSSVPGTGTNTGELFF | TGCGCCAGCAGCTCGGTACCCGGGACAGGGACTAACACCGGGGAGCTGTTTTTT
TRBD1 | TRBJ1-4 | TRBV25-1 | NA | CASSTLGQGIEKLFF | TGTGCCAGCAGTACCCTCGGACAGGGGATCGAAAAACTGTTTTTT
NA | TRBJ1-1 | TRBV4-1 | few | CASSQDPNWGGTEAFF | TGCGCCAGCAGCCAAGATCCTAATTGGGGCGGCACTGAAGCTTTCTTT
TRBD1 | TRBJ1-3 | TRBV18 | few | CASSPTGLSGNTIYF | TGTGCCAGCTCGCCGACAGGGCTCTCTGGAAACACCATATATTTT
TRBD2 | TRBJ2-7 | TRBV5-4 | NA | CASSLAGPPSEQYF | TGTGCCAGCAGCTTAGCGGGACCCCCATCCGAGCAGTACTTC
TRBD1 | TRBJ1-3 | TRBV5-6 | NA | CASSLLAGGGLSSGNTIYF | TGTGCCAGCAGCTTGTTGGCAGGGGGCGGATTATCCTCTGGAAACACCATATATTTT
NA | TRBJ2-7 | TRBV4-3 | NA | CASSPMREVHEQYF | TGCGCCAGCAGCCCTATGAGGGAGGTGCACGAGCAGTACTTC
NA | TRBJ2-1 | TRBV2 | NA | CASRLVSYNEQFF | TGTGCCAGCCGACTAGTTTCCTACAATGAGCAGTTCTTC
NA | TRBJ1-1 | TRBV21-1 | NA | CASPKGQLKNTEAFF | TGTGCCAGCCCAAAGGGACAGCTGAAGAACACTGAAGCTTTCTTT
NA | TRBJ1-5 | TRBV30 | NA | CAWKGGGNQPQHF | TGTGCCTGGAAAGGCGGGGGAAATCAGCCCCAGCATTTT
TRBD2 | TRBJ2-5 | TRBV27 | NA | CASSLTSGSWETQYF | TGTGCCAGCAGCCTAACTAGCGGGAGTTGGGAGACCCAGTACTTC